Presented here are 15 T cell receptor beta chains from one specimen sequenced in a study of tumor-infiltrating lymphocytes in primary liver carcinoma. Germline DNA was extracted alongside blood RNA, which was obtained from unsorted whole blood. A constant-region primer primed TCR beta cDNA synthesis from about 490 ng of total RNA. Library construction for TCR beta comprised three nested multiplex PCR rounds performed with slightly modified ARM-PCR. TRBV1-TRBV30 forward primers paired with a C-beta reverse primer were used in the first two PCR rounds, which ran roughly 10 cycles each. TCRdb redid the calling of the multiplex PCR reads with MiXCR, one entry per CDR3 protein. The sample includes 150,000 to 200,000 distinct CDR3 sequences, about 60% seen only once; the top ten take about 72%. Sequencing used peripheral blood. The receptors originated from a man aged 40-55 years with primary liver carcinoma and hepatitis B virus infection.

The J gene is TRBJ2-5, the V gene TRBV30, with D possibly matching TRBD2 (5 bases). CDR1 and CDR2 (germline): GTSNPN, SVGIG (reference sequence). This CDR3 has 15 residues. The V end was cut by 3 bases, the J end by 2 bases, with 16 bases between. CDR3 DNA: TGTGCCTGGAGCAGAGGGCAAGGACTGCAAGAGACCCAGTACTTC. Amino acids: CAWSRGQGLQETQYF.

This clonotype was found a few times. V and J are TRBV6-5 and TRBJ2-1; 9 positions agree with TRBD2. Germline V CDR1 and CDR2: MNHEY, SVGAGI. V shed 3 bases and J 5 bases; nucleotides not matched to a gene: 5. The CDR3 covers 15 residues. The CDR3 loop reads CASSYSGGANNEQFF. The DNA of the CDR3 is TGTGCCAGCAGTTATAGCGGGGGCGCCAACAATGAGCAGTTCTTC.

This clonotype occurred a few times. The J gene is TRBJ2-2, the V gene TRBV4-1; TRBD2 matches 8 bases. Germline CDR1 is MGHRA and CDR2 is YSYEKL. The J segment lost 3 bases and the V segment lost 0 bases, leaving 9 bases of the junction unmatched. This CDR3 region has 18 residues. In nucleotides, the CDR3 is TGCGCCAGCAGCCAAGAGGGGGCCAGCGGGGGCCACACCGGGGAGCTGTTTTTT. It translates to CASSQEGASGGHTGELFF.

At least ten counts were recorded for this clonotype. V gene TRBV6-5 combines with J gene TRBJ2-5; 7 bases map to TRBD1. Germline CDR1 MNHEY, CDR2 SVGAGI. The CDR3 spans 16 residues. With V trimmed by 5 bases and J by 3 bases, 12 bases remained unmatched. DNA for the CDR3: TGTGCCAGCAGTACCCGACAGGGCGTGGGGGAAGAGACCCAGTACTTC. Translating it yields CASSTRQGVGEETQYF.

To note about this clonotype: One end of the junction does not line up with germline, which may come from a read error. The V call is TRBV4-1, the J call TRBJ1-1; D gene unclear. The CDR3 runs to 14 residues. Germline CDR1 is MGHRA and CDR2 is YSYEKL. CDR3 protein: CPSSQSSGNTEAFF. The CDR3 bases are TGCCCCAGCAGCCAGTCGTCGGGGAACACTGAAGCTTTCTTT.

DNA of the CDR3: TGCGCCAGCAGCCAAGCAGGGGTTATAAGAGATACGCAGTATTTT. It is translated as CASSQAGVIRDTQYF. V is TRBV4-1 and J is TRBJ2-3; TRBD1 is a possible D gene (6 bases). The CDR3 spans 15 residues. V was trimmed by 1 base and J by 5 bases, leaving 13 bases between them. Germline V gene lookup returns CDR1 MGHRA and CDR2 YSYEKL.

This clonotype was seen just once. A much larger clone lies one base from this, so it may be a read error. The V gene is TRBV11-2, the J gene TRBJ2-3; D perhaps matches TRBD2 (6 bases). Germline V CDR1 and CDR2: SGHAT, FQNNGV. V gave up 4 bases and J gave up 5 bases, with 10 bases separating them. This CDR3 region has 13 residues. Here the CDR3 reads CASSWGVQDTQYF. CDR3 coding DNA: TGTGCCAGCAGCTGGGGGGTCCAAGATACGCAGTATTTT.

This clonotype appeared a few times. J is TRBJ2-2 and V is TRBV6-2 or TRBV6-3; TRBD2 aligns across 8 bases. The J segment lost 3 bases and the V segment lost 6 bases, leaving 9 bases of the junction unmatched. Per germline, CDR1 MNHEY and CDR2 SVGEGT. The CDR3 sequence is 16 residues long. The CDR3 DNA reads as TGTGCCAGCAGGCCCTTACTAGCGGAGTACACCGGGGAGCTGTTTTTT. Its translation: CASRPLLAEYTGELFF.

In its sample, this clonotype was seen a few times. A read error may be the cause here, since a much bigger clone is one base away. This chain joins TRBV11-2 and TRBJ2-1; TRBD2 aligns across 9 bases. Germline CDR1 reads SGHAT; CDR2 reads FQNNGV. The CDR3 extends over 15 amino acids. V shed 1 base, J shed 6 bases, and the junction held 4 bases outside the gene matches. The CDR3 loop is CASSLVLAGLNEQFF. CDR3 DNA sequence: TGTGCCAGCAGCTTAGTCCTAGCGGGACTCAATGAGCAGTTCTTC.

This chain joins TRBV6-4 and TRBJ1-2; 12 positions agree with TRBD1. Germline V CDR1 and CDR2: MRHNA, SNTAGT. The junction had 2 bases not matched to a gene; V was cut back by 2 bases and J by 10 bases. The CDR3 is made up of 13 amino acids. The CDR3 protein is CASSDGTGGVYTF. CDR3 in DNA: TGTGCCAGCAGTGACGGGACAGGGGGCGTCTACACCTTC.

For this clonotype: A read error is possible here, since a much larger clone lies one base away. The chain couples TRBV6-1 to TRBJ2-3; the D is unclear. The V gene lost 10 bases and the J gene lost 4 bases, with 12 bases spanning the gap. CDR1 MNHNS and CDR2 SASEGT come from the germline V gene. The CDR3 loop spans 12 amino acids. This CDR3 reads CATQHVPDTQYF. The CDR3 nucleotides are TGTGCCACCCAACATGTGCCAGATACGCAGTATTTT.

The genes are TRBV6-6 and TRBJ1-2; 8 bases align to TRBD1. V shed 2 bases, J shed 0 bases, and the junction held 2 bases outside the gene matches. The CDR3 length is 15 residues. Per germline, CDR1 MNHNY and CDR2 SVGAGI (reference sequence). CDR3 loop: CASSYGQGANYGYTF. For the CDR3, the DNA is TGTGCCAGCAGTTACGGACAGGGAGCTAACTATGGCTACACCTTC.

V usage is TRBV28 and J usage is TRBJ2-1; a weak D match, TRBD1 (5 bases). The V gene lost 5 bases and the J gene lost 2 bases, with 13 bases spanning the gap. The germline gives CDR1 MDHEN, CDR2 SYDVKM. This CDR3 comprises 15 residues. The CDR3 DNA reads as TGTGCCAGCAGTATCCATACAGGAACCTACAATGAGCAGTTCTTC. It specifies CASSIHTGTYNEQFF.

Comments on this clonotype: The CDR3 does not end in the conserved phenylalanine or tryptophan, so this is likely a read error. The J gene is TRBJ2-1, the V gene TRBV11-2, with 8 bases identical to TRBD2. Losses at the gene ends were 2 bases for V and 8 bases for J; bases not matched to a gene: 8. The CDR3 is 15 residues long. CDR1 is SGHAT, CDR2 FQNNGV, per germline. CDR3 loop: CASSLWTSWNYEQFL. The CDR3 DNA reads TGTGCCAGCAGCTTATGGACTAGCTGGAACTATGAGCAGTTCTTA.

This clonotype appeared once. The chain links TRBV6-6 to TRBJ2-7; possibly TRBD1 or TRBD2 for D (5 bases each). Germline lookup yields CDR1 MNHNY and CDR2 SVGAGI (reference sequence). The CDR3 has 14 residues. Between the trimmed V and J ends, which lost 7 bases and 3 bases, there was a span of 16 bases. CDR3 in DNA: TGTGCCAGCAATCGCCTGGGACCGAACTACGAGCAGTACTTC. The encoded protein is CASNRLGPNYEQYF.